Below, one TCR beta chain is given with its context. Its target is not known. These data belong to a study of cytomegalovirus exposure and HLA in healthy donors. Although they were nominally healthy when sampled, donors likely had unrecorded immune exposures. PCR involved 60 Vbeta and 13 Jbeta primers. TCRdb keeps only in-frame clones here, not all; method: immunoSEQ multiplex PCR. The table records approximately 170,000 clones, approximately 80% of them present only once. Overall study results and limits: The authors considered a cluster of highly shared sequence variants likely to be a sequencing artifact. In an earlier analysis, in some 500 donors, most V segments appeared productive either ~90% or ~30% of the time.

V lost 2 bases and J lost 5, with 14 bases in between. The CDR3 is 15 amino acids. Germline V CDR1 and CDR2: MNHEY, SVGAGI. This chain uses TRBV6-5 with TRBJ2-3; D is perhaps TRBD2 (5 bases). Sequenced input: PBMCs. The receptor comes from a male donor in good health and CMV-seronegative. DNA for the CDR3: TGTGCCAGCAGTTACAGGTGGGGAGAGGGAGATACGCAGTATTTT. The encoded protein is CASSYRWGEGDTQYF.